Below, 20 T cell receptor beta chains from the same sample are listed, as sequenced in a study of cytomegalovirus exposure and HLA in healthy donors. Use of 60 Vbeta and 13 Jbeta primers characterized the PCR. The repertoire was sequenced with immunoSEQ multiplex PCR; TCRdb's copy has only in-frame clones and lacks some. Among about 160,000 clones listed, approximately 80% were seen once. The sample consisted of PBMCs. Every receptor here comes from a male donor in good health and CMV-seropositive.

The chain combines TRBV5-1 with TRBJ2-1; 8 bases align to TRBD2. CDR1 and CDR2 from the germline V gene are SGHRS and YFSETQ. The CDR3 extends over 18 amino acids. V lost 2 bases to trimming and J lost 0 bases; unmatched junction nucleotides: 10. CDR3 region: CASSFRLAGVSSYNEQFF. CDR3 DNA: TGCGCCAGCAGCTTCCGTCTAGCGGGTGTTAGCTCCTACAATGAGCAGTTCTTC.

The chain recombines TRBV10-3 with TRBJ2-5, with TRBD2 identical over 13 bases. Trimming removed 4 bases from V and 4 bases from J; junction bases left unmatched: 6. The germline gives CDR1 ENHRY, CDR2 SYGVKD. This CDR3 spans 16 amino acids. The DNA for the CDR3 is TGTGCCATCAGTGCCGGGACTAGCGGGGTAAGAGAGACCCAGTACTTC. Translation gives CAISAGTSGVRETQYF.

Here the CDR3 reads CASSQGRHQTYEQYF. The CDR3 nucleotides read TGTGCCAGCAGCCAGGGGCGCCATCAGACCTACGAGCAGTACTTC. This chain uses TRBV6-5 with TRBJ2-7, with TRBD1 as a possible D gene (6 bases). The length of the CDR3 is 15 residues. Germline V gene sequence: CDR1 MNHEY, CDR2 SVGAGI. The V gene lost 6 bases and the J gene lost 2 bases, with 17 bases spanning the gap.

The chain carries TRBV6-4 and TRBJ2-3, with a possible D match to TRBD2 (6 bases). The germline V and J ends were trimmed by 8 bases and 2 bases, with 17 bases remaining between them. Germline values: CDR1 MRHNA, CDR2 SNTAGT. This CDR3 contains 15 residues. CDR3 coding DNA: TGTGCCAGCCTAGGGAGGCCTCGGCCCACAGATACGCAGTATTTT. The encoded protein is CASLGRPRPTDTQYF.

The rearrangement links TRBV5-1 to TRBJ2-7; 9 bases are a match to TRBD1. V was pared by 4 bases and J by 6 bases, with 8 bases of the junction left unmatched. The length of the CDR3 is 14 residues. CDR1 SGHRS and CDR2 YFSETQ come from the germline V gene. The CDR3 bases are TGCGCCAGCAGCATCGGGACAGGGATTGCCGAGCAGTACTTC. Its translation is CASSIGTGIAEQYF.

This rearrangement joins TRBV19 to TRBJ1-2, with D possibly being TRBD1 (6 bases). Germline lookup yields CDR1 LNHDA and CDR2 SQIVND (reference sequence). Trimming stripped 3 bases from V and 4 bases from J, with 12 bases between. CDR3 length equals 14 residues. CDR3 sequence reads: CASSMDSFSYGYTF. In DNA, the CDR3 is TGTGCCAGTAGTATGGACAGCTTCTCCTATGGCTACACCTTC.

The rearrangement links TRBV9 to TRBJ2-1; perhaps TRBD2 as D (7 bases). The germline V gene has CDR1 SGDLS and CDR2 YYNGEE. V lost 2 bases and J 4 bases, leaving 16 bases between the germline ends. The CDR3 loop spans 16 amino acids. CDR3 amino acids: CASSVSGEGRYNEQFF. CDR3 nucleotides: TGTGCCAGCAGCGTCTCAGGGGAGGGCCGGTACAATGAGCAGTTCTTC.

This chain connects TRBV27 to TRBJ2-2; perhaps TRBD1 as D (5 bases). The CDR3 spans 14 residues. Germline CDR1 is MNHEY and CDR2 is SMNVEV (reference sequence). Trimming pared 6 bases from V and 0 bases from J, leaving 8 bases between. The CDR3 nucleotides are TGTGCCAGCAGGGGGCCCGCGAACACCGGGGAGCTGTTTTTT. Its protein is CASRGPANTGELFF.

The chain uses TRBV27 and TRBJ1-2; D not resolved. V was pared by 5 bases and J by 2 bases, with 18 bases between. The CDR3 length is 16 residues. The germline V gene has CDR1 MNHEY and CDR2 SMNVEV (reference sequence). CDR3 DNA sequence: TGTGCCAGCAGTCCCGCTCCGACTCGAGCCAACTATGGCTACACCTTC. Its translation: CASSPAPTRANYGYTF.

The J gene is TRBJ2-3, the V gene TRBV15, with D possibly TRBD2 on 5 matching bases. Germline V lookup: CDR1 LNHNV, CDR2 YYDKDF (reference sequence). The CDR3 sequence is 13 residues long. V lost 5 bases to trimming and J lost 6 bases, with 12 bases between them. The CDR3 DNA sequence: TGTGCCACCAGCTTGGAGGCGGTTGATACGCAGTATTTT. It translates to CATSLEAVDTQYF.

V is TRBV7-9 and J is TRBJ2-1; maybe TRBD1 (5 bases). The CDR3 runs to 17 residues. With 5 bases removed from V and 6 bases from J, the gap between germline ends came to 23 bases. CDR1 and CDR2 (germline): SEHNR, FQNEAQ (reference sequence). The CDR3 DNA sequence: TGTGCCAGCAGCCCTATATTACAAGGGGCCCTGGGCAATGAGCAGTTCTTC. Protein: CASSPILQGALGNEQFF. Full variable domain (outside the CDR3, taken from reference TRBV7-9 and TRBJ2-1): DTGVSQNPRHKITKRGQNVTFRCDPISEHNRLYWYRQTLGQGPEFLTYFQNEAQLEKSRLLSDRFSAERPKGSFSTLEIQRTEQGDSAMYLCASSPILQGALGNEQFFGPGTRLTVL.

The CDR3 is CASSPQGVGGYYGYTF. The CDR3 DNA sequence: TGTGCCAGCAGCCCCCAAGGGGTAGGGGGCTACTATGGCTACACCTTC. The gene calls are TRBV7-9 and TRBJ1-2; TRBD1 aligns across 7 bases. Trimming removed 5 bases from V and 3 bases from J; junction bases left unmatched: 12. The V gene's germline CDR1 is SEHNR and CDR2 FQNEAQ (reference sequence). This CDR3 contains 16 residues.

The V call is TRBV18, the J call TRBJ2-7, with 7 positions matching TRBD2. The ends lost 5 bases at V and 1 base at J; junction bases unmatched: 5. The CDR3 is 14 amino acids. Germline V gene sequence: CDR1 KGHSH, CDR2 LQKENI. The CDR3 region has the DNA TGTGCCAGCTCATCATCTAGCGGATCCTACGAGCAGTACTTC. It specifies CASSSSSGSYEQYF. Full variable domain (rest looked up from reference TRBV18 and TRBJ2-7): NAGVMQNPRHLVRRRGQEARLRCSPMKGHSHVYWYRQLPEEGLKFMVYLQKENIIDESGMPKERFSAEFPKEGPSILRIQQVVRGDSAAYFCASSSSSGSYEQYFGPGTRLTVT.

The J gene is TRBJ1-2, the V gene TRBV6-4, with a tentative D call TRBD1 (5 bases). The V and J ends lost 0 bases and 8 bases respectively, with 10 bases between them. Per the germline V gene, CDR1 is MRHNA and CDR2 is SNTAGT. This CDR3 spans 13 amino acids. In DNA form, the CDR3 reads TGTGCCAGCAGTGACTCCCGGGGGTTGGGCTACACCTTC. Its protein product is CASSDSRGLGYTF.

For the CDR3, the DNA is TGTGCCAGCAGCTACCCGGACGGGAGAGACACCGGGGAGCTGTTTTTT. Residues: CASSYPDGRDTGELFF. The chain is built from TRBV11-3 and TRBJ2-2; the D gene is possibly TRBD2 (6 bases). The CDR3 totals 16 residues. Per germline, CDR1 SGHNT and CDR2 YENEEA. Trimming pared 4 bases from V and 3 bases from J, leaving 15 bases between.

V gene TRBV19 combines with J gene TRBJ2-7, with a possible D match to TRBD2 (6 bases). Germline V CDR1 and CDR2: LNHDA, SQIVND (reference sequence). The CDR3 totals 13 residues. V was cut by 6 bases and J by 6 bases, with 15 bases left in between. The CDR3, as DNA: TGTGCCAGTAGCCGGGGGAGTGGTGGCGAGCAGTACTTC. Translated, it gives CASSRGSGGEQYF.

The rearrangement links TRBV9 to TRBJ1-6; possibly TRBD1 for D (5 bases). Trimming took off 2 bases at V and 8 bases at J, with 8 bases between the two ends. CDR1 is SGDLS and CDR2 is YYNGEE in the germline V gene. This CDR3 comprises 13 residues. This chain's CDR3 is CASSVQGDSPLHF. The CDR3 coding sequence is TGTGCCAGCAGCGTCCAGGGTGATTCACCCCTCCACTTT.

A word on this clone: The same CDR3 arises from other DNA sequences in this sample as well. V and J are TRBV4-1 and TRBJ1-6; D is perhaps TRBD1 (6 bases). The CDR3 totals 14 residues. Trimming pared 0 bases from V and 10 bases from J, leaving 10 bases between. In germline, CDR1 is MGHRA, CDR2 YSYEKL. The CDR3 bases are TGCGCCAGCAGCCAAGAAGCAGGGGTCTCACCCCTCCACTTT. Its translation is CASSQEAGVSPLHF.

This rearrangement joins TRBV7-8 to TRBJ2-7; 12 nucleotides align to TRBD2. CDR1 and CDR2 from the germline V gene are SGHVS and FQNEAQ. The CDR3 length is 13 residues. V shed 2 bases and J 9 bases; nucleotides not matched to a gene: 2. CDR3 bases: TGTGCCAGCAGCTTATCGACTAGCGGGGGGCAGTACTTC. Translation gives CASSLSTSGGQYF.

The CDR3: CASMGGTEAFF. In DNA, the CDR3 is TGTGCCAGCATGGGGGGAACTGAAGCTTTCTTT. This rearrangement joins TRBV10-3 to TRBJ1-1; tentative D call: TRBD1 (5 bases). The CDR3 length is 11 residues. CDR1 is ENHRY and CDR2 is SYGVKD in the germline V gene. V was shortened by 10 bases and J by 5 bases, with 11 bases between the two germline ends.